What follows are 28 T cell receptor beta chains derived from one specimen sequenced in a study of cytomegalovirus exposure and HLA in healthy donors (TCRdb year 2017). Preparation of the library involved the immunoSEQ multiplex PCR assay. For the multiplex PCR, a mixture combining 60 forward primers for TCR Vbeta segments and 13 reverse primers for TCR Jbeta segments was used. The clones in this table, taken by TCRdb from immuneACCESS, are in-frame only. Not every clone is retained; where verified, under half of the shortfall comes from an unresolved V gene, and the cause of the rest is unknown. This sample comprises about 160,000 clones, around 78% of them detected only once. About 2.9% of the sample is held by the ten biggest clonotypes. The source material was PBMCs. These receptors came from a woman in her fifties or sixties in good health and CMV-seropositive.

This clone came up a few times. The V and J genes are TRBV30 and TRBJ1-2; 9 nucleotides match TRBD1. Germline V gene lookup returns CDR1 GTSNPN and CDR2 SVGIG (reference sequence). This CDR3 has 15 residues. The ends lost 0 bases at V and 1 base at J; junction bases unmatched: 3. The CDR3 DNA follows: TGTGCCTGGAGTGTAGGACAGGGGTATAACTATGGCTACACCTTC. This codes for CAWSVGQGYNYGYTF.

In its sample, this clone was seen once. V and J are TRBV28 and TRBJ1-2, with D perhaps matching TRBD1 (6 bases). The V gene's germline CDR1 is MDHEN and CDR2 SYDVKM. Trimming cost V 2 bases and J 4 bases, with 17 bases left between them. This CDR3 contains 16 residues. The CDR3: CASSLIEYRESYGYTF. DNA of the CDR3: TGTGCCAGCAGTTTAATAGAATACAGGGAGAGCTATGGCTACACCTTC.

J is TRBJ2-7 and V is TRBV4-1; 8 nucleotides agree with TRBD2. Germline V gene sequence: CDR1 MGHRA, CDR2 YSYEKL. The CDR3 length is 21 residues. Losses at the gene ends were 0 bases for V and 0 bases for J; bases not matched to a gene: 19. The CDR3 loop reads CASSQDLRNSLLAASSYEQYF. CDR3 DNA: TGCGCCAGCAGCCAAGATTTGAGGAACAGTTTACTAGCGGCCAGCTCCTACGAGCAGTACTTC.

This clone was counted once. This chain connects TRBV6-5 to TRBJ1-2, with 7 bases aligning to TRBD1. The CDR3 totals 13 residues. The ends lost 6 bases at V and 5 bases at J; junction bases unmatched: 6. Germline CDR1 MNHEY, CDR2 SVGAGI. CDR3 region: CASRPGGMYGYTF. In nucleotides, the CDR3 is TGTGCCAGCAGGCCAGGGGGGATGTATGGCTACACCTTC.

The chain combines TRBV5-1 with TRBJ2-2; a weak D match, TRBD1 (6 bases). Germline-derived CDR1 and CDR2 are SGHRS and YFSETQ. This CDR3 is 15 amino acids long. Deletions cut 7 bases from V and 3 bases from J, with 16 bases between. CDR3 sequence (DNA): TGCGCCAGCTCGACAAGACAGGATTACACCGGGGAGCTGTTTTTT. This codes for CASSTRQDYTGELFF.

The chain joins TRBV6-4 to TRBJ2-5, with D perhaps TRBD1 (5 bases). The length of the CDR3 is 13 residues. CDR1 and CDR2 (germline): MRHNA, SNTAGT. V lost 5 bases and J lost 4, with 11 bases in between. CDR3 coding DNA: TGTGCCAGCAGTTTTAGCCAGGGAGAGACCCAGTACTTC. It encodes CASSFSQGETQYF.

This chain connects TRBV19 to TRBJ2-1, with 12 nucleotides matching TRBD1. This CDR3 has 15 amino acids. After removal of 6 bases from V and 5 bases from J, the junction contained 5 bases not matched to a gene. From germline, CDR1 is LNHDA and CDR2 SQIVND (reference sequence). This CDR3 reads CASRMGQGANNEQFF. The CDR3 DNA is TGTGCCAGTAGGATGGGACAGGGGGCAAACAATGAGCAGTTCTTC.

CDR3 sequence reads: CASTQWTGILSGELFF. CDR3 in DNA: TGTGCCAGCACCCAATGGACAGGGATATTGTCCGGGGAGCTGTTTTTT. This chain uses TRBV7-6 with TRBJ2-2, with 8 nucleotides matching TRBD1. The length of the CDR3 is 16 residues. The V segment lost 7 bases and the J segment 6 bases; nucleotides outside the gene matches: 13. Germline lookup yields CDR1 SGHVS and CDR2 FNYEAQ. Based on the CDR3 plus reference TRBV7-6 and TRBJ2-2, the full variable domain is GAGVSQSPRYKVTKRGQDVALRCDPISGHVSLYWYRQALGQGPEFLTYFNYEAQQDKSGLPNDRFSAERPEGSISTLTIQRTEQRDSAMYRCASTQWTGILSGELFFGEGSRLTVL.

This clone was seen a few times. V and J are TRBV5-6 and TRBJ2-3, with 9 bases identical to TRBD1. After removal of 3 bases from V and 1 base from J, the junction contained 12 bases not matched to a gene. Germline V gene lookup returns CDR1 SGHDT and CDR2 YYEEEE. The CDR3 is made up of 18 amino acids. The CDR3 nucleotides are TGTGCCAGCAGCTCGTACAGGGGGCGCAGGGGAGGCACAGATACGCAGTATTTT. The encoded protein is CASSSYRGRRGGTDTQYF. The whole variable domain, remainder taken from reference TRBV5-6 and TRBJ2-3, is DAGVTQSPTHLIKTRGQQVTLRCSPKSGHDTVSWYQQALGQGPQFIFQYYEEEERQRGNFPDRFSGHQFPNYSSELNVNALLLGDSALYLCASSSYRGRRGGTDTQYFGPGTRLTVL.

This chain connects TRBV25-1 to TRBJ1-2; 9 bases line up with TRBD1. Looked up from germline, CDR1 is MGHDK and CDR2 is SYGVNS. There are 15 residues in the CDR3. V trimming: 7 bases; J trimming: 8 bases; junction bases outside the gene matches: 14. This chain's CDR3 is CASTRTGDLMGGYTF. For the CDR3, the DNA is TGTGCCAGCACGAGGACAGGGGATCTGATGGGGGGCTACACCTTC.

J is TRBJ2-5 and V is TRBV10-3; D may be TRBD2 (6 bases). The J call may not be correct, given that the DNA end is closer to TRBJ2-7. The CDR3 length is 13 residues. Per germline, CDR1 ENHRY and CDR2 SYGVKD. The CDR3 nucleotides read TGTGCCATCAGGGACCAGGAGGGCCACGAGCAGTACTTC. This gives the protein CAIRDQEGHEQYF.

Only one count was recorded for this clone. V usage is TRBV6-1 and J usage is TRBJ1-1; tentative D call: TRBD1 (6 bases). This CDR3 is 13 amino acids long. Trimming pared 8 bases from V and 8 bases from J, leaving 18 bases between. Germline CDR1 reads MNHNS; CDR2 reads SASEGT. CDR3 residues: CASLWGKDREAFF. The CDR3 region has the DNA TGTGCCAGCCTGTGGGGGAAGGACAGAGAAGCTTTCTTT.

The V call is TRBV6-5, the J call TRBJ2-1; 9 bases are shared with TRBD1. V shed 6 bases, J shed 7 bases, and the junction held 7 bases outside the gene matches. The CDR3 has 14 amino acids. Germline CDR1 reads MNHEY; CDR2 reads SVGAGI. The CDR3 loop reads CASSPRDRVNEQFF. CDR3 DNA sequence: TGTGCCAGCAGCCCTAGGGACAGGGTAAATGAGCAGTTCTTC.

This chain connects TRBV5-8 to TRBJ2-2, with D hard to call. The germline V gene encodes CDR1 SGHTS and CDR2 YDEGEE. With 1 base removed from V and 4 bases from J, the gap between germline ends came to 14 bases. This CDR3 region has 16 residues. The DNA for the CDR3 is TGTGCCAGCAGCTTGTTCTCAGTCGCAAGCACCGGGGAGCTGTTTTTT. As protein: CASSLFSVASTGELFF.

The V call is TRBV4-3, the J call TRBJ2-7; D is possibly TRBD2 (5 bases). CDR1 and CDR2 (germline): LGHNA, YSLEER. The V gene lost 0 bases and the J gene lost 3 bases, with 9 bases spanning the gap. The CDR3 consists of 14 residues. The CDR3 DNA reads as TGCGCCAGCAGCCAAGAAGCTAGCTTCTACGAGCAGTACTTC. Its translation: CASSQEASFYEQYF.

The chain has TRBV7-2 and TRBJ1-1; TRBD1 matches at 7 bases. The CDR3 runs 14 residues. Germline V gives CDR1 SGHTA, CDR2 FQGNSA. The ends lost 1 base at V and 11 bases at J; junction bases unmatched: 10. The CDR3 bases are TGTGCCAGCAGCTTAGAGGGGACAGCTACGGAGGCTTTCTTT. Its translation is CASSLEGTATEAFF.

The CDR3 nucleotides are TGTGCCAGCAGTGGGGTACAACAGGTGGGGGCACGGAACACCGGGGAGCTGTTTTTT. It yields the protein CASSGVQQVGARNTGELFF. The rearrangement links TRBV6-1 to TRBJ2-2, with D tentatively TRBD1 (6 bases). Trimming stripped 4 bases from V and 1 base from J, with 22 bases between. CDR1 MNHNS and CDR2 SASEGT come from the germline V gene. The CDR3 consists of 19 residues.

CDR3 sequence reads: CASSGQEQETQYF. The CDR3 region has the DNA TGTGCCAGCAGTGGACAGGAACAAGAGACCCAGTACTTC. The chain links TRBV2 to TRBJ2-5; D is perhaps TRBD1 (6 bases). Germline V gives CDR1 SNHLY, CDR2 FYNNEI. Trimming took 4 bases from V and 2 from J, leaving 8 bases between them. The CDR3 length is 13 residues.

This clone is a singleton in its sample. This chain links TRBV27 with TRBJ2-1; a weak D match, TRBD1 (6 bases). With 0 bases removed from V and 1 base from J, the gap between germline ends came to 7 bases. Germline CDR1 reads MNHEY; CDR2 reads SMNVEV (reference sequence). The CDR3 consists of 15 residues. The CDR3 nucleotides read TGTGCCAGCAGTTTATCGGACAGTTCCTACAATGAGCAGTTCTTC. It encodes CASSLSDSSYNEQFF.

This clone was picked up one time. The chain carries TRBV6-1 and TRBJ2-7; TRBD2 is a possible D gene (6 bases). This CDR3 has 15 amino acids. CDR1 is MNHNS and CDR2 is SASEGT in the germline V gene. V was trimmed by 2 bases and J by 2 bases, leaving 13 bases between them. The CDR3: CASSERLVLPYEQYF. The CDR3 coding sequence is TGTGCCAGCAGTGAACGACTAGTGTTGCCCTACGAGCAGTACTTC.

The chain has TRBV6-6 and TRBJ2-5; 11 bases line up with TRBD2. CDR1 MNHNY and CDR2 SVGAGI come from the germline V gene (reference sequence). The junction had 7 bases not matched to a gene; V was cut back by 6 bases and J by 4 bases. The CDR3 spans 15 residues. The CDR3 DNA is TGTGCCAGCAGATTACTAGCGGGAGCAGGAGAGACCCAGTACTTC. As protein: CASRLLAGAGETQYF.

As regards this clone: The germline gene is not matched at one end of the junction; a read error may be the cause. The chain recombines TRBV11-2 with TRBJ2-6; TRBD1 might be the D (6 bases). The CDR3 has 16 residues. Germline V CDR1 and CDR2: SGHAT, FQNNGV. CDR3 in amino acids: CASSLVPGAGANGLTF. As DNA, the CDR3 is TGTGCCAGCAGCTTAGTACCAGGGGCTGGGGCCAACGGCCTGACTTTC.

The V gene is TRBV19, the J gene TRBJ1-1; D not resolved. Germline CDR1 LNHDA, CDR2 SQIVND (reference sequence). V was cut by 0 bases and J by 5 bases, with 10 bases left in between. The CDR3 has 14 amino acids. CDR3 sequence reads: CASSIERAATEAFF. As DNA, the CDR3 is TGTGCCAGTAGTATAGAGCGGGCAGCAACTGAAGCTTTCTTT. The full variable domain, in which reference TRBV19 and TRBJ1-1 provide the parts outside the CDR3, is DGGITQSPKYLFRKEGQNVTLSCEQNLNHDAMYWYRQDPGQGLRLIYYSQIVNDFQKGDIAEGYSVSREKKESFPLTVTSAQKNPTAFYLCASSIERAATEAFFGQGTRLTVV.

The V gene is TRBV6-6, the J gene TRBJ1-4, with 10 positions matching TRBD1. CDR1 and CDR2 from the germline V gene are MNHNY and SVGAGI (reference sequence). The CDR3 has 15 residues. J was trimmed by 7 bases and V by 5 bases; bases with no gene match: 7. The CDR3 loop reads CASSGGQGESEKLFF. In DNA form, the CDR3 reads TGTGCCAGCAGTGGAGGACAGGGGGAAAGTGAAAAACTGTTTTTT.

This clone appeared a single time. This chain connects TRBV5-1 to TRBJ2-2; 10 nucleotides align to TRBD2. CDR1 is SGHRS, CDR2 YFSETQ, per germline. The CDR3 runs 16 residues. V lost 3 bases, J lost 4 bases, and 6 bases stayed unmatched. The CDR3 nucleotides read TGCGCCAGCAGCTCCCAGCGGGGGGGGGCCACCGGGGAGCTGTTTTTT. Residues: CASSSQRGGATGELFF.

CDR3 in amino acids: CAISESWAGNYGYTF. The CDR3 coding sequence is TGTGCCATCAGTGAGTCGTGGGCAGGGAACTATGGCTACACCTTC. The gene calls are TRBV10-3 and TRBJ1-2; a possible D gene is TRBD1 (5 bases). The germline V gene has CDR1 ENHRY and CDR2 SYGVKD. V was pared by 0 bases and J by 2 bases, with 10 bases between. The CDR3 totals 15 residues.

The rearrangement links TRBV9 to TRBJ2-3; the match to TRBD1 covers 8 bases. Germline-derived CDR1 and CDR2 are SGDLS and YYNGEE. This CDR3 spans 15 amino acids. V shed 3 bases, J shed 2 bases, and the junction held 5 bases outside the gene matches. The CDR3 sequence is CASSEVTGATDTQYF. CDR3 DNA: TGTGCCAGCAGCGAGGTGACAGGGGCCACAGATACGCAGTATTTT.

The chain recombines TRBV7-2 with TRBJ1-3; D call uncertain. This CDR3 comprises 14 residues. V was shortened by 5 bases and J by 4 bases, with 12 bases between the two germline ends. Germline CDR1 SGHTA, CDR2 FQGNSA. The CDR3 protein is CASSTGFTGNTIYF. The CDR3 nucleotides read TGTGCCAGCAGCACGGGTTTTACGGGAAACACCATATATTTT.